One and the same sample provided the 22 T cell receptor beta chains below, sequenced in a study of blood T cell repertoires in COVID-19. Data came from immunoSEQ multiplex PCR; TCRdb stores just in-frame clones and leaves some out. The sample yields over 150,000 clones, about 80% seen once. The sample comprised peripheral blood. Receptor source: a woman aged 60-75 years with COVID-19, enrolled during active disease.

The V and J genes are TRBV24-1 and TRBJ1-2; 7 nucleotides line up with TRBD1. Germline-derived CDR1 and CDR2 are KGHDR and SFDVKD. The CDR3 contains 15 residues. V dropped 4 bases and J dropped 4; count of bases not matched to a gene: 8. The CDR3 sequence: CATSDPTGAGYGYTF. The CDR3 DNA is TGTGCCACCAGTGACCCTACAGGGGCGGGCTATGGCTACACCTTC.

Regarding this clone: A junction boundary mismatches the germline segment, possibly from a read error. The J gene is TRBJ1-2, the V gene TRBV2, with D possibly TRBD1 on 5 matching bases. CDR1 is SNHLY and CDR2 is FYNNEI in the germline V gene. This CDR3 is 14 amino acids long. CDR3 sequence (DNA): TGTGCCAGCAGTGACGCGGGGCTGAACTATGACTACACCTTC. This sequence encodes CASSDAGLNYDYTF.

The V and J genes are TRBV18 and TRBJ1-2, with TRBD1 identical over 11 bases. Per the germline V gene, CDR1 is KGHSH and CDR2 is LQKENI. CDR3 length: 16 residues. V lost 0 bases to trimming and J lost 4 bases; unmatched junction nucleotides: 4. The CDR3 nucleotides are TGTGCCAGCTCACCACCCGGGACAGGGGGGAGCTATGGCTACACCTTC. This translates into CASSPPGTGGSYGYTF.

This chain connects TRBV9 to TRBJ2-3; tentative D call: TRBD2 (6 bases). The CDR3 sequence is 14 residues long. V was trimmed by 1 base and J by 2 bases, leaving 8 bases between them. CDR1 and CDR2 from the germline V gene are SGDLS and YYNGEE. The CDR3 loop reads CASSVRTTTDTQYF. The CDR3 DNA reads TGTGCCAGCAGCGTACGGACTACCACAGATACGCAGTATTTT. Based on the CDR3 plus reference TRBV9 and TRBJ2-3, the full variable domain is DSGVTQTPKHLITATGQRVTLRCSPRSGDLSVYWYQQSLDQGLQFLIQYYNGEERAKGNILERFSAQQFPDLHSELNLSSLELGDSALYFCASSVRTTTDTQYFGPGTRLTVL.

In this sample, this clone turned up once. The chain combines TRBV5-5 with TRBJ1-6; D is possibly TRBD1 (6 bases). The CDR3 is made up of 17 amino acids. Germline V gene data show CDR1 as SGHKS and CDR2 as YYEKEE (reference sequence). Trimming shortened V by 4 bases and J by 3 bases, and 17 bases separated the two germline ends. CDR3 residues: CASSHRQDPGYNSPLHF. CDR3 in DNA: TGTGCCAGCAGCCATCGACAGGACCCAGGCTATAATTCACCCCTCCACTTT.

The chain couples TRBV19 to TRBJ2-1; TRBD2 matches at 14 bases. This CDR3 spans 17 amino acids. The junction had 6 bases not matched to a gene; V was cut back by 7 bases and J by 1 base. CDR1 is LNHDA and CDR2 is SQIVND in the germline V gene (reference sequence). CDR3 region: CASTGTSGSKSYNEQFF. In nucleotides, the CDR3 is TGTGCCAGTACCGGGACTAGCGGGAGTAAGTCCTACAATGAGCAGTTCTTC.

This sequence joins TRBV5-1 and TRBJ1-4, with 7 bases lining up with TRBD1. Germline lookup yields CDR1 SGHRS and CDR2 YFSETQ. CDR3 size: 14 residues. Trimming removed 4 bases from V and 7 bases from J; junction bases left unmatched: 7. The CDR3 bases are TGCGCCAGCAGCGCGCAGGGGGGTGGTGAAAAACTGTTTTTT. This codes for CASSAQGGGEKLFF.

The V and J genes are TRBV10-3 and TRBJ2-1, with 7 bases fitting TRBD1. The trim removed 4 bases at V and 3 bases at J, leaving 3 bases unmatched. Germline CDR1 reads ENHRY; CDR2 reads SYGVKD. The CDR3 is made up of 14 amino acids. Here the CDR3 reads CAISAGGNYNEQFF. CDR3 nucleotide sequence: TGTGCCATCAGTGCAGGGGGTAACTACAATGAGCAGTTCTTC.

The gene calls are TRBV15 and TRBJ1-5; TRBD1 agrees at 11 bases. The CDR3 contains 15 residues. CDR1 and CDR2 (germline): LNHNV, YYDKDF (reference sequence). V shed 2 bases, J shed 5 bases, and the junction held 2 bases outside the gene matches. The CDR3 DNA is TGTGCCACCAGCAGACGGACAGGGGGCGATCAGCCCCAGCATTTT. It encodes CATSRRTGGDQPQHF.

This chain uses TRBV5-1 with TRBJ1-1; the match to TRBD1 covers 7 bases. V shed 9 bases, J shed 1 base, and the junction held 9 bases outside the gene matches. Germline-derived CDR1 and CDR2 are SGHRS and YFSETQ. The CDR3 extends over 14 amino acids. The CDR3 bases are TGCGCCACCCACCCGGGGACAGCGAACACTGAAGCTTTCTTT. Translated: CATHPGTANTEAFF.

The V call is TRBV18, the J call TRBJ1-2, with 7 bases that match TRBD1. CDR3 length: 13 residues. Trimming took 2 bases from V and 7 from J; bases not matched to a gene: 4. Germline values: CDR1 KGHSH, CDR2 LQKENI. DNA of the CDR3: TGTGCCAGCTCACCAAAACAGGGGATTGGCTACACCTTC. Translating gives CASSPKQGIGYTF.

Many counts were recorded for this clone. The CDR3 region is CASSSARSGELFF. DNA for the CDR3: TGTGCCAGCAGCTCAGCGCGGTCCGGGGAGCTGTTTTTT. V and J are TRBV11-3 and TRBJ2-2; D is ambiguous. Trimming pared 4 bases from V and 6 bases from J, leaving 9 bases between. CDR3 length: 13 residues. Looked up from germline, CDR1 is SGHNT and CDR2 is YENEEA. Full variable domain (outside the CDR3, taken from reference TRBV11-3 and TRBJ2-2): EAGVVQSPRYKIIEKKQPVAFWCNPISGHNTLYWYLQNLGQGPELLIRYENEEAVDDSQLPKDRFSAERLKGVDSTLKIQPAELGDSAVYLCASSSARSGELFFGEGSRLTVL.

The rearrangement uses TRBV11-2 and TRBJ2-3; D is unclear. This CDR3 contains 11 residues. From germline, CDR1 is SGHAT and CDR2 FQNNGV. V was cut by 8 bases and J by 6 bases, with 9 bases left in between. The CDR3 spells CASSSSDTQYF. In DNA form, the CDR3 reads TGTGCCAGCTCCTCTTCGGATACGCAGTATTTT.

The chain recombines TRBV19 with TRBJ1-5; TRBD1 aligns across 9 bases. Germline CDR1 reads LNHDA; CDR2 reads SQIVND (reference sequence). J was trimmed by 6 bases and V by 5 bases; bases with no gene match: 5. This CDR3 contains 14 residues. CDR3 sequence (DNA): TGTGCCAGTAGTCCGGGACAGGGCAGTCAGCCCCAGCATTTT. Translated: CASSPGQGSQPQHF.

The chain links TRBV18 to TRBJ2-3, with TRBD1 matching over 7 bases. CDR1 and CDR2 (germline): KGHSH, LQKENI. This CDR3 region has 15 residues. The ends lost 3 bases at V and 4 bases at J; junction bases unmatched: 7. The CDR3 is CASSPAGGNADTQYF. Here the CDR3 DNA reads TGTGCCAGCTCACCCGCAGGGGGAAACGCAGATACGCAGTATTTT.

The rearrangement uses TRBV18 and TRBJ1-2; 7 positions match TRBD1. Germline V gene lookup returns CDR1 KGHSH and CDR2 LQKENI. Unmatched junction bases numbered 5, after V lost 3 bases and J lost 4 bases. This CDR3 region has 14 residues. CDR3 amino acids: CASSPDRETYGYTF. As DNA, the CDR3 is TGTGCCAGCTCACCCGACAGGGAGACCTATGGCTACACCTTC.

With regard to this clone: Germline and junction disagree at one end, which may indicate a read error. V is TRBV9 and J is TRBJ1-6; no clear D gene. Per the germline V gene, CDR1 is SGDLS and CDR2 is YYNGEE. This CDR3 region has 13 residues. CDR3 coding DNA: TGTGCCAGCAGCGTATCCTTTAATTCACCCCTCCACTTT. Residues: CASSVSFNSPLHF.

The rearrangement links TRBV19 to TRBJ2-6, with D perhaps matching TRBD1 (5 bases). Germline assignment: CDR1 LNHDA and CDR2 SQIVND (reference sequence). This CDR3 comprises 16 residues. The V gene lost 6 bases and the J gene lost 0 bases, with 12 bases spanning the gap. The CDR3 coding sequence is TGTGCCAGTAGGGGGCGCGGCCTCTCTGGGGCCAACGTCCTGACTTTC. It translates to CASRGRGLSGANVLTF.

This clone was found once. This chain joins TRBV18 and TRBJ2-3; 7 bases line up with TRBD1. V was clipped by 3 bases and J by 8 bases; unmatched bases: 5. CDR1 is KGHSH and CDR2 is LQKENI in the germline V gene. CDR3 length: 13 amino acids. This chain's CDR3 is CASSPDRTLTQYF. In nucleotides, the CDR3 is TGTGCCAGCTCACCGGACAGGACTCTTACGCAGTATTTT.

The V call is TRBV7-9, the J call TRBJ2-1, with a weak D call TRBD1 (6 bases). This CDR3 contains 12 residues. The germline V gene has CDR1 SEHNR and CDR2 FQNEAQ (reference sequence). V lost 3 bases, J lost 10 bases, and 10 bases lay in between. CDR3 DNA sequence: TGTGCCAGCAGCTTCCAGGGGTGGGAGCAGTTCTTC. Amino acids: CASSFQGWEQFF.

The chain uses TRBV15 and TRBJ1-2; D is uncertain. Per germline, CDR1 LNHNV and CDR2 YYDKDF (reference sequence). V was pared by 0 bases and J by 11 bases, with 10 bases between. CDR3 length: 12 amino acids. The CDR3 bases are TGTGCCACCAGCAGAGATGTGGGCCGGTACACCTTC. This translates into CATSRDVGRYTF.

The rearrangement links TRBV7-6 to TRBJ2-5; TRBD2 agrees at 10 bases. V was clipped by 0 bases and J by 4 bases; unmatched bases: 2. From germline, CDR1 is SGHVS and CDR2 FNYEAQ. This CDR3 region has 15 residues. This CDR3 reads CASSLALAGVETQYF. The CDR3 coding sequence is TGTGCCAGCAGCTTAGCGCTAGCGGGAGTAGAGACCCAGTACTTC.